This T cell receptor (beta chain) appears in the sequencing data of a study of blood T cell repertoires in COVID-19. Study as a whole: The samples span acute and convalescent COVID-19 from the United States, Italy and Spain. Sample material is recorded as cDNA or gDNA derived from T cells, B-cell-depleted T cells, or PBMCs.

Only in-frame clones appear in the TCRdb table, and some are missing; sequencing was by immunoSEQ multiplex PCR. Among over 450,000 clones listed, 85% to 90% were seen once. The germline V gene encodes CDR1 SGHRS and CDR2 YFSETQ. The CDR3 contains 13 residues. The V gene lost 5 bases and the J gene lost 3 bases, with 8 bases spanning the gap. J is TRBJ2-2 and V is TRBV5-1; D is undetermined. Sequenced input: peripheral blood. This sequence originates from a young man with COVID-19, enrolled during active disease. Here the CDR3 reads CASSYQYTGELFF. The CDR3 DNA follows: TGCGCCAGCAGTTATCAGTACACCGGGGAGCTGTTTTTT.